The T cell receptor beta chain under discussion was sequenced for a study of cytomegalovirus exposure and HLA in healthy donors. PCR used 60 Vbeta primers and 13 Jbeta primers. Assay: immunoSEQ multiplex PCR; the TCRdb copy retains only in-frame clones and omits some. The table has 180,000 or so clones, approximately 80% seen once; the top ten hold 4.5%. Study findings and constraints: Previously analyzed data showed that most TCR beta V segments were productive at a frequency of about 87% or about 30%. The listing of 150 to 200 TCR beta chains classed them as cytomegalovirus-associated.

Regarding donors, all were healthy bone marrow donors. Worth noting for this clone: Its antigen remains unidentified.

The CDR3 totals 15 residues. Looked up from germline, CDR1 is SGHDT and CDR2 is YYEEEE. Germline trimming cut 2 bases from V and 7 bases from J; bases unmatched to any gene: 6. The chain joins TRBV5-6 to TRBJ2-7, with TRBD2 identical over 13 bases. The source material was PBMCs. The receptor was isolated from a woman in her forties or fifties in good health and CMV-seropositive. The CDR3: CASSLPGLAGSEQYF. The CDR3 nucleotides read TGTGCCAGCAGCTTACCGGGACTAGCGGGATCGGAGCAGTACTTC.